These 14 T cell receptor beta chains were sequenced from one sample in a study of blood T cell repertoires in COVID-19. Repertoires were generated with immunoSEQ multiplex PCR, while TCRdb's copy carries only in-frame clones and drops some. The sample shows about 270,000 clones, approximately 86% of them seen only once. The sample comprised peripheral blood. These TCRs come from a man aged 40-50 years who had recovered from COVID-19.

The V and J genes are TRBV6-5 and TRBJ2-7; D is possibly TRBD1 (6 bases). From germline, CDR1 is MNHEY and CDR2 SVGAGI. V lost 6 bases to trimming and J lost 2 bases, with 17 bases between them. The CDR3 runs 15 residues. CDR3 region: CASRGFGQLTYEQYF. CDR3 nucleotide sequence: TGTGCCAGCAGAGGATTCGGACAGCTGACCTACGAGCAGTACTTC.

This chain uses TRBV5-1 with TRBJ2-1; TRBD1 might be the D (5 bases). V was clipped by 4 bases and J by 0 bases, with 8 bases between them. From germline, CDR1 is SGHRS and CDR2 YFSETQ. The CDR3 consists of 14 residues. This chain's CDR3 is CASSPTDSYNEQFF. The CDR3 region has the DNA TGCGCCAGCAGCCCGACAGACTCCTACAATGAGCAGTTCTTC.

V and J are TRBV9 and TRBJ2-5; 8 bases map to TRBD2. The CDR3 has 16 amino acids. The V segment lost 0 bases and the J segment 6 bases; nucleotides outside the gene matches: 10. Germline V lookup: CDR1 SGDLS, CDR2 YYNGEE. CDR3 bases: TGTGCCAGCAGCGTAGCCCCGGCGGGGGGTATGAAGACCCAGTACTTC. The encoded protein is CASSVAPAGGMKTQYF.

With respect to this clone: Other DNA sequences in the sample encode the same CDR3. The chain recombines TRBV4-3 with TRBJ2-1; 8 positions match TRBD1. This CDR3 spans 15 amino acids. V lost 0 bases to trimming and J lost 4 bases; unmatched junction nucleotides: 2. Germline V CDR1 and CDR2: LGHNA, YSLEER. CDR3 coding DNA: TGCGCCAGCAGCCAAGAAGGACAGGGATACAATGAGCAGTTCTTC. As protein: CASSQEGQGYNEQFF.

This clone was counted a single time. J is TRBJ1-2 and V is TRBV5-1; 7 bases align to TRBD1. The CDR3 has 16 residues. Germline V lookup: CDR1 SGHRS, CDR2 YFSETQ. Germline trimming cut 3 bases from V and 5 bases from J; bases unmatched to any gene: 13. This CDR3 reads CASSSTLTGVEYGYTF. The CDR3 bases are TGCGCCAGCAGCTCGACCTTAACAGGGGTAGAATATGGCTACACCTTC.

The rearrangement links TRBV4-3 to TRBJ2-7; tentatively, D is TRBD1 (6 bases). Looked up from germline, CDR1 is LGHNA and CDR2 is YSLEER. V was trimmed by 1 base and J by 3 bases, leaving 10 bases between them. The CDR3 is made up of 14 amino acids. This CDR3 reads CASSQGTEDYEQYF. The DNA of the CDR3 is TGCGCCAGCAGCCAAGGGACAGAAGACTACGAGCAGTACTTC.

The genes are TRBV9 and TRBJ2-5, with 7 bases matching TRBD2. The CDR3 length is 13 residues. V was clipped by 7 bases and J by 5 bases; unmatched bases: 8. Germline lookup yields CDR1 SGDLS and CDR2 YYNGEE. The CDR3 bases are TGTGCCAGCGGCCGAGCGGGAAGGGAGACCCAGTACTTC. Translated: CASGRAGRETQYF.

The rearrangement joins TRBV3-1 (or the pseudogene TRBV3-2) to TRBJ2-1, with D unresolved. Germline loops: CDR1 LGHDT, CDR2 YNNKEL (reference sequence). V lost 8 bases and J lost 10, with 15 bases in between. The CDR3 has 12 residues. The CDR3: CASAPTLGEQFF. The CDR3 DNA sequence: TGTGCCAGCGCTCCTACCTTGGGCGAGCAGTTCTTC.

The CDR3 DNA is TGTGCCAGCAGCCAAGTCGGGTCGGGCTCCTACAATGAGCAGTTCTTC. Its translation: CASSQVGSGSYNEQFF. The V gene is TRBV14, the J gene TRBJ2-1; D gene unclear. Trimming shortened V by 1 base and J by 0 bases, and 10 bases separated the two germline ends. Germline V gives CDR1 SGHDN, CDR2 FVKESK. The CDR3 extends over 16 amino acids.

In its sample, this clone was seen once. The chain carries TRBV7-2 and TRBJ2-7; possibly TRBD2 for D (6 bases). With 1 base removed from V and 3 bases from J, the gap between germline ends came to 13 bases. Germline values: CDR1 SGHTA, CDR2 FQGNSA. The CDR3 runs 15 residues. This CDR3 is CASSLVGLLSYEQYF. CDR3 DNA sequence: TGTGCCAGCAGCTTAGTTGGACTACTAAGCTACGAGCAGTACTTC.

The chain carries TRBV7-6 and TRBJ1-1; D gene uncertain. CDR3 length: 18 amino acids. The V end lost 5 bases, the J end lost 1 base, and 23 bases lay between the germline ends. Germline values: CDR1 SGHVS, CDR2 FNYEAQ. The CDR3 DNA follows: TGTGCCAGCAGCCCTAGGGAGTGGTTCGGCAGAGAGAACACTGAAGCTTTCTTT. This sequence encodes CASSPREWFGRENTEAFF.

The chain employs TRBV19 and TRBJ1-1; D might be TRBD1 (6 bases). Germline CDR1 LNHDA, CDR2 SQIVND (reference sequence). The CDR3 spans 16 residues. Trimming cost V 4 bases and J 6 bases, with 21 bases left between them. The CDR3 region has the DNA TGTGCCAGTAGTAGCCCCTTTAACAGGGTCTCTCCTGAAGCTTTCTTT. It codes for CASSSPFNRVSPEAFF.

This chain uses TRBV10-3 with TRBJ1-2, with 9 bases that match TRBD1. The V gene's germline CDR1 is ENHRY and CDR2 SYGVKD. This CDR3 is 15 amino acids long. V trimming: 4 bases; J trimming: 2 bases; junction bases outside the gene matches: 5. CDR3 amino acids: CAISARGQGNYGYTF. CDR3 coding DNA: TGTGCCATCAGTGCCAGGGGACAGGGCAACTATGGCTACACCTTC.

About this clone: The junction departs from germline at one end; a sequencing error may be responsible. This chain joins TRBV6-2 or TRBV6-3 and TRBJ2-4, with 9 bases fitting TRBD1. The CDR3 has 15 residues. Germline-derived CDR1 and CDR2 are MNHEY and SVGEGT. CDR3 DNA sequence: TGTGCCAGCAGTTACTCGAAGTTTACAGGGGGCGCTTTGTCCTTC. As protein: CASSYSKFTGGALSF.